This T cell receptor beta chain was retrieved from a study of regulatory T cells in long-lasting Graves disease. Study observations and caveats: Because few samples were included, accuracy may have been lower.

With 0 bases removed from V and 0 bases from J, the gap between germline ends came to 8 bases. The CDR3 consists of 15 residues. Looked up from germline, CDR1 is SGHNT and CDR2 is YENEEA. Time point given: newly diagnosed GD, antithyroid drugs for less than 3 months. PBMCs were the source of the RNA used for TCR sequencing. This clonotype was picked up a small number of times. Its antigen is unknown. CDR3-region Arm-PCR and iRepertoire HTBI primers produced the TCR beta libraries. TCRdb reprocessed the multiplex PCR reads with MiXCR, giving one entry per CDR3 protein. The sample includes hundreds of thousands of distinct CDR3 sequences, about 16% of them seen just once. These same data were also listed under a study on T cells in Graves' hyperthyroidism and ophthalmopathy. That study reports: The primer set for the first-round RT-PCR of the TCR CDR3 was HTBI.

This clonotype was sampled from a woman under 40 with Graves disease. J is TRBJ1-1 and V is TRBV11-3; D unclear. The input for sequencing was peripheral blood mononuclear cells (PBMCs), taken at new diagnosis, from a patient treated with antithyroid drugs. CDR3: CASSLEPQLNTEAFF. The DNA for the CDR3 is TGTGCCAGCAGCTTAGAACCACAGTTGAACACTGAAGCTTTCTTT.